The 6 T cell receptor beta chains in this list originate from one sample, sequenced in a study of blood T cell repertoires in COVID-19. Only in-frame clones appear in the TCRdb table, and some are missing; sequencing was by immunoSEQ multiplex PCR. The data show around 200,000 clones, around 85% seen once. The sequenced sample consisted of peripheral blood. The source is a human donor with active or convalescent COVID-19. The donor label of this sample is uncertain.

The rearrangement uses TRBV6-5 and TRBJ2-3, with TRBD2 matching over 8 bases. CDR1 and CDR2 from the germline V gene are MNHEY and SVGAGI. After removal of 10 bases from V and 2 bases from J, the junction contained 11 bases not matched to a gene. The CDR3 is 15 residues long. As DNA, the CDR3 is TGTGCCACCGCAGCTCGAGCGGGAGCCACAGATACGCAGTATTTT. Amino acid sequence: CATAARAGATDTQYF.

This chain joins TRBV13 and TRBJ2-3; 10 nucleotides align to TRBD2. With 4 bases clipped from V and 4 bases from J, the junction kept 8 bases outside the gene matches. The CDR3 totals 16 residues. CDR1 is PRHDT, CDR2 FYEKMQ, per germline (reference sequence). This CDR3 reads CASSSPVAGGADTQYF. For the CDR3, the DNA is TGTGCCAGCAGCTCCCCGGTAGCGGGGGGTGCAGATACGCAGTATTTT.

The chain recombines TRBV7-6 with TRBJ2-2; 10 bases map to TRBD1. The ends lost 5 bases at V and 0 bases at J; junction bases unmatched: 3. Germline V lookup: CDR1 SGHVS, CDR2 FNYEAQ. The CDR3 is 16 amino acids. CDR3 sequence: CASSRQGAPNTGELFF. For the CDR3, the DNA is TGTGCCAGCAGCCGACAGGGGGCGCCGAACACCGGGGAGCTGTTTTTT.

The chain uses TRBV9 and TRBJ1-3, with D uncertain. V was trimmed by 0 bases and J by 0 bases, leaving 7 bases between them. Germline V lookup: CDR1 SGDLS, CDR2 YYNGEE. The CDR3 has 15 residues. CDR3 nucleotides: TGTGCCAGCAGCGTAGGGACTCACTCTGGAAACACCATATATTTT. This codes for CASSVGTHSGNTIYF.

CDR3 in amino acids: CATSDPDSYEQYF. For the CDR3, the DNA is TGTGCCACCAGTGACCCCGACAGCTACGAGCAGTACTTC. This chain uses TRBV24-1 with TRBJ2-7; D is perhaps TRBD1 (5 bases). The V end was cut by 4 bases, the J end by 3 bases, with 9 bases between. CDR1 and CDR2 from the germline V gene are KGHDR and SFDVKD. This CDR3 is built from 13 residues.

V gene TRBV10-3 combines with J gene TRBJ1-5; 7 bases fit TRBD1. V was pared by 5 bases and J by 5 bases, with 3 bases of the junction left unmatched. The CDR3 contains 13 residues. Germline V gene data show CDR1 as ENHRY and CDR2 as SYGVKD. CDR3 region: CAISRQGDQPQHF. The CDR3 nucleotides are TGTGCCATCAGTCGACAGGGCGATCAGCCCCAGCATTTT.